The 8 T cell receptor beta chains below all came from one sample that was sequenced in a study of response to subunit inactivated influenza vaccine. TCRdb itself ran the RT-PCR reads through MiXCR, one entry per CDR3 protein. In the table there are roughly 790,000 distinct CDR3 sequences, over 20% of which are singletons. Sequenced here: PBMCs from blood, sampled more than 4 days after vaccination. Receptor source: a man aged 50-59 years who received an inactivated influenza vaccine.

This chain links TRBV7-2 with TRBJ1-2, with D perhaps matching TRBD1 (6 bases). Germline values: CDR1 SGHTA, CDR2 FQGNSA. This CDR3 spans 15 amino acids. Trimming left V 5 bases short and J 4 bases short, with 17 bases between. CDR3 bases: TGTGCCAGCAGCGCCAGTTCCGGGGGCCGCTATGGCTACACCTTC. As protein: CASSASSGGRYGYTF.

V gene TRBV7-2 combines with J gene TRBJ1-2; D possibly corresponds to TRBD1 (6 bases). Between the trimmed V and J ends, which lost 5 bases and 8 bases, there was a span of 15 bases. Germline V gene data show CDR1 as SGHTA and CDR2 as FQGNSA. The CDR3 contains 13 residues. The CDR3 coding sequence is TGTGCCAGCAGCCCCGGGACATCTGAAGGCTACACCTTC. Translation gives CASSPGTSEGYTF. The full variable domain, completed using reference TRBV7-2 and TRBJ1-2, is GAGVSQSPSNKVTEKGKDVELRCDPISGHTALYWYRQSLGQGLEFLIYFQGNSAPDKSGLPSDRFSAERTGGSVSTLTIQRTQQEDSAVYLCASSPGTSEGYTFGSGTRLTVV.

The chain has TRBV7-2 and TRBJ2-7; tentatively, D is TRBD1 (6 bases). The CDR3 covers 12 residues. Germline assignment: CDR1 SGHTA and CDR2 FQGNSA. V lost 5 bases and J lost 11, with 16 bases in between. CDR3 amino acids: CASSPEGEWKYF. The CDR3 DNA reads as TGTGCCAGCAGCCCCGAGGGGGAATGGAAGTACTTC.

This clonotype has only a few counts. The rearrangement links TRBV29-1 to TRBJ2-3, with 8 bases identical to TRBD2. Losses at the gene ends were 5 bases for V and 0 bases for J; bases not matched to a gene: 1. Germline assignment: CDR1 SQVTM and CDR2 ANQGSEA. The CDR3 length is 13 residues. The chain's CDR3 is CSVSGGSTDTQYF. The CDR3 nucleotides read TGCAGCGTTAGCGGGGGCAGCACAGATACGCAGTATTTT.

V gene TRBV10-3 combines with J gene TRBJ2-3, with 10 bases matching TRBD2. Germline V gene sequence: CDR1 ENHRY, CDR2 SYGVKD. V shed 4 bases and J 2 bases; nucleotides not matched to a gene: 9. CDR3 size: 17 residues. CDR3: CAISGKASGGTTDTQYF. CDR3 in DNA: TGTGCCATCAGTGGAAAGGCTAGCGGGGGAACCACAGATACGCAGTATTTT.

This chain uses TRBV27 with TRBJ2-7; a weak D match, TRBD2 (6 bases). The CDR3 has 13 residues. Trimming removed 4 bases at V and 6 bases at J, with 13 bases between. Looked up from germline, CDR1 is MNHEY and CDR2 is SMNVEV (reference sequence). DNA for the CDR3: TGTGCCAGCAGTTCCGGGACTGGTTCCGAGCAGTACTTC. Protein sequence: CASSSGTGSEQYF.

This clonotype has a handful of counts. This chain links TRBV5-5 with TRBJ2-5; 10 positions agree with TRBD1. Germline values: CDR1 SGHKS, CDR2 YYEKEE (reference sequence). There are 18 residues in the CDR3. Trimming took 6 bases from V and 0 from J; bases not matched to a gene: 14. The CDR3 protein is CASTVWPKDRGNQETQYF. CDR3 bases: TGTGCCAGCACCGTATGGCCAAAGGACAGGGGGAACCAAGAGACCCAGTACTTC.

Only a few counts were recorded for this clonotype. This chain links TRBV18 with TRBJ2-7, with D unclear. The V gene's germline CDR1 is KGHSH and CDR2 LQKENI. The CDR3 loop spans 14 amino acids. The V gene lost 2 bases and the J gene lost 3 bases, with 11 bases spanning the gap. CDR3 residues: CASSPASNRYEQYF. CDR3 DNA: TGTGCCAGCTCACCAGCTAGTAACCGCTACGAGCAGTACTTC.